This T cell receptor beta chain originates from a study of T cells after yellow fever vaccination. MiXCR was run by TCRdb on the 5' RACE reads, yielding one entry per CDR3 protein. The table shows just under 600,000 distinct CDR3 sequences, with roughly 13% occurring only once. Germline CDR1 reads SGHTA; CDR2 reads FQGNSA. The CDR3 consists of 16 residues. After removal of 3 bases from V and 6 bases from J, the junction contained 11 bases not matched to a gene. This receptor was taken from a young man who received the YFV17D yellow fever vaccine. The J gene is TRBJ1-2, the V gene TRBV7-2; TRBD1 aligns across 9 bases. The sample here was PBMCs, taken on the day of the yellow fever booster vaccination. The CDR3 reads CASSLRPGQGEDGYTF. The CDR3 region has the DNA TGTGCCAGCAGCTTGCGCCCGGGACAGGGAGAGGATGGCTACACCTTC.